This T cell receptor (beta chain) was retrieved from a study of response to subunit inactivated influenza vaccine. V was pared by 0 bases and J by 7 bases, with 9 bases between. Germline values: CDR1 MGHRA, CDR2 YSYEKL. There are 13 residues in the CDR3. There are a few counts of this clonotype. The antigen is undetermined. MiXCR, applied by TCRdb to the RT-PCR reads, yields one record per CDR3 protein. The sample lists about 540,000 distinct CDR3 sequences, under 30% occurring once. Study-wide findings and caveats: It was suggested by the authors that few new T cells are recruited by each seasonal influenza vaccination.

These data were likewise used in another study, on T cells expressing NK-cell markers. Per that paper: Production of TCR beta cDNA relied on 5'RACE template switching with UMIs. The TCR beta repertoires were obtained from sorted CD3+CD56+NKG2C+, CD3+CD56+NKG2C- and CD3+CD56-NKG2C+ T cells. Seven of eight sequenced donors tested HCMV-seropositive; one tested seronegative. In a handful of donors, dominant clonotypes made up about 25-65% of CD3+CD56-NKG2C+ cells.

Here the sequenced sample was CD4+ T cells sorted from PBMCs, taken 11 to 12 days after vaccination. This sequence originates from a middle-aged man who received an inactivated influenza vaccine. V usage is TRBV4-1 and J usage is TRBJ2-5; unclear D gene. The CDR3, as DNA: TGCGCCAGCAGCCAAGATCTATTGGCGACCCAGTACTTC. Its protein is CASSQDLLATQYF.